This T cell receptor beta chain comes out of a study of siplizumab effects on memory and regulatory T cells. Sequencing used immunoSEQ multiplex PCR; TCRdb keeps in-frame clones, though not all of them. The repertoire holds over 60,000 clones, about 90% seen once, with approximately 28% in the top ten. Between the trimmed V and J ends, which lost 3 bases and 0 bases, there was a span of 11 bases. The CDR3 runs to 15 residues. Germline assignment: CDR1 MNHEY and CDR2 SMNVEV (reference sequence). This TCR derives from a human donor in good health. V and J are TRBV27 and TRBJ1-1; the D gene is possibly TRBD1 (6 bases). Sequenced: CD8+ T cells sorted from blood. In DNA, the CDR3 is TGTGCCAGCAGTTTCAACACAGGGTTGAACACTGAAGCTTTCTTT. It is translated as CASSFNTGLNTEAFF.